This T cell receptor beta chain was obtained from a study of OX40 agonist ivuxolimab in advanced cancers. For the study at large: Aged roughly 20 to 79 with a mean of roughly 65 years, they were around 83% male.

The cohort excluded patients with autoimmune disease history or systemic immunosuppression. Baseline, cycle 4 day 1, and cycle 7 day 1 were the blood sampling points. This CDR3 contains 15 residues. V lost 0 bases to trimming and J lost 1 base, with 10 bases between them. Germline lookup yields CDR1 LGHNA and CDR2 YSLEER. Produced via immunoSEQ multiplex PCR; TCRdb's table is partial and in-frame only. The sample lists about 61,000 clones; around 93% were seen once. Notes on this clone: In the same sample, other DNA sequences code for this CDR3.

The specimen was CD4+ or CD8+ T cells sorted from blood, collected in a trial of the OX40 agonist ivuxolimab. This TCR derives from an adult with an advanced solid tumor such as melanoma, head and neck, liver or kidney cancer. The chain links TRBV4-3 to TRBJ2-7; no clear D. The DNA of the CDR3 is TGCGCCAGCAGCCAAGATTGGGCCAGTTCCTACGAGCAGTACTTC. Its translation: CASSQDWASSYEQYF.